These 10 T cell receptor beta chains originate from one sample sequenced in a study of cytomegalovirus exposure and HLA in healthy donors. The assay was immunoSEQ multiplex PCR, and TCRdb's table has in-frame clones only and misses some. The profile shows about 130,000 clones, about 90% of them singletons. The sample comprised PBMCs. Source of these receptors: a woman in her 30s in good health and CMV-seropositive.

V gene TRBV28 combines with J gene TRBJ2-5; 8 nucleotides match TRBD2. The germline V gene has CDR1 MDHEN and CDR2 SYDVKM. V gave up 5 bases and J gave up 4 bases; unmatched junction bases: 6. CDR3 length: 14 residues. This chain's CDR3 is CASSPGGPVETQYF. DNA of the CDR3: TGTGCCAGCAGTCCGGGAGGGCCCGTAGAGACCCAGTACTTC.

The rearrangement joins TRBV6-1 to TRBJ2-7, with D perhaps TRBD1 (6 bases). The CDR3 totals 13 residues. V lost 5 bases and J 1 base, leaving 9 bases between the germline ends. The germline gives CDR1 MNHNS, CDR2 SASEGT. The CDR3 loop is CASSRQESYEQYF. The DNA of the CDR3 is TGTGCCAGCAGTCGACAGGAGTCCTACGAGCAGTACTTC.

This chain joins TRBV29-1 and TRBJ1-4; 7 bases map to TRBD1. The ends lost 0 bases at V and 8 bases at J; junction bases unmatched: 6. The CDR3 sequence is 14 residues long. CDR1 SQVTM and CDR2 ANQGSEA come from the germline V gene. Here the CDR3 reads CSVEDQAGGEKLFF. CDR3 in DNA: TGCAGCGTTGAAGATCAGGCAGGGGGGGAAAAACTGTTTTTT.

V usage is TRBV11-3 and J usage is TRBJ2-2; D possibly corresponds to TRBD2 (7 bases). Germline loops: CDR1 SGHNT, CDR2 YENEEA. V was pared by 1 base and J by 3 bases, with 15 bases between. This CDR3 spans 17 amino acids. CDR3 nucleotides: TGTGCCAGCAGCTTAGGCGGGGGCCCCCGGGACACCGGGGAGCTGTTTTTT. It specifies CASSLGGGPRDTGELFF.

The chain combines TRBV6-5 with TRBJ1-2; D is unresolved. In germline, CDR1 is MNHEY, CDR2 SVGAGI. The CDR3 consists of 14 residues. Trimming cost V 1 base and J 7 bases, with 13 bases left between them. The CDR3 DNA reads TGTGCCAGCAGTTACTTTCGCGGGTGTTGTGGCTACACCTTC. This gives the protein CASSYFRGCCGYTF.

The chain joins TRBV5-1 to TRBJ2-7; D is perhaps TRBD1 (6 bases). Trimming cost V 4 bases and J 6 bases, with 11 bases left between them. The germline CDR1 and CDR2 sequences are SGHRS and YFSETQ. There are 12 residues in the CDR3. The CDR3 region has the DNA TGCGCCAGCAGCACTACAGGGTCCGAGCAGTACTTC. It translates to CASSTTGSEQYF.

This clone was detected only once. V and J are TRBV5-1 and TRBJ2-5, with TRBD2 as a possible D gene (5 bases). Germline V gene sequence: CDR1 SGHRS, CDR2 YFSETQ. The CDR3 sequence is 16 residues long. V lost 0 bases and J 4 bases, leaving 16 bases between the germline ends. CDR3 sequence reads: CASSLDRGRARETQYF. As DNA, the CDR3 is TGCGCCAGCAGCTTGGATCGGGGTAGGGCTAGAGAGACCCAGTACTTC.

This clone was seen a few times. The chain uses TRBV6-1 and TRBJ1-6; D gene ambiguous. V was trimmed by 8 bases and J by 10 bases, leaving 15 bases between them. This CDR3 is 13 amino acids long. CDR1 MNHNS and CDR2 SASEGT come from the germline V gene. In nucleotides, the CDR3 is TGTGCCAGCCGAACGTTAATGGGCTCACCCCTCCACTTT. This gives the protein CASRTLMGSPLHF.

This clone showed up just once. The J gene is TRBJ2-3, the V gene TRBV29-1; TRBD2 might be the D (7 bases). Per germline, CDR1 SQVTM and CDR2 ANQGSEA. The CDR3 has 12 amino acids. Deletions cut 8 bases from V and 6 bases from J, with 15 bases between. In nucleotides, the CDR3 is TGCAGCTCCGGGGGGACAACGGATACGCAGTATTTT. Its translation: CSSGGTTDTQYF.

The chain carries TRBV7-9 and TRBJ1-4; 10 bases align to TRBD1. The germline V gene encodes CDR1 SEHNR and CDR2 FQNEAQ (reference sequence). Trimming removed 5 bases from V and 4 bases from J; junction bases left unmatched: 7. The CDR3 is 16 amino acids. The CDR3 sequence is CASSRDRGPDNEKLFF. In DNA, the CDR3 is TGTGCCAGCAGCCGAGACAGGGGGCCCGATAATGAAAAACTGTTTTTT.